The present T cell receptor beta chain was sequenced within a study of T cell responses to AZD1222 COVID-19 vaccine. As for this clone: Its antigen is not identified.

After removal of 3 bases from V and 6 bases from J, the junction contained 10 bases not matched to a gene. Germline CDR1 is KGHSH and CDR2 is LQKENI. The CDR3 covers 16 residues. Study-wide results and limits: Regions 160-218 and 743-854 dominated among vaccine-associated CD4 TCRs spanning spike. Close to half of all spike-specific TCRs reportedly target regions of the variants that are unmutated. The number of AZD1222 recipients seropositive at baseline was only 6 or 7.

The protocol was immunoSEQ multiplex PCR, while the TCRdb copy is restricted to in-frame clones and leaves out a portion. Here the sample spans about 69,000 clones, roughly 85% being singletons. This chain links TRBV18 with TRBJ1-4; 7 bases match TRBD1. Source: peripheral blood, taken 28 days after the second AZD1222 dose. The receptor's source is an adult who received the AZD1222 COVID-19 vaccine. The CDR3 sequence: CASSPGLRGGDEKLFF. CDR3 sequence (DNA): TGTGCCAGCTCACCGGGTCTCAGGGGGGGCGATGAAAAACTGTTTTTT. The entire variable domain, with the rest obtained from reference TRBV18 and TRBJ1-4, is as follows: NAGVMQNPRHLVRRRGQEARLRCSPMKGHSHVYWYRQLPEEGLKFMVYLQKENIIDESGMPKERFSAEFPKEGPSILRIQQVVRGDSAAYFCASSPGLRGGDEKLFFGSGTQLSVL.